These 19 T cell receptor beta chains share one sample of origin, sequenced in a study of cytomegalovirus exposure and HLA in healthy donors. The PCR contained 60 Vbeta and 13 Jbeta primers. The data were produced by immunoSEQ multiplex PCR, yet TCRdb's version contains in-frame clones alone and is incomplete. The sample table sets out approximately 130,000 clones. Input material: PBMCs. The receptors were sampled from a woman aged 60-70 years in good health and CMV-seronegative.

This chain joins TRBV18 and TRBJ2-7, with 8 bases lining up with TRBD2. CDR3 size: 16 residues. Germline-derived CDR1 and CDR2 are KGHSH and LQKENI. V was pared by 6 bases and J by 4 bases, with 14 bases of the junction left unmatched. For the CDR3, the DNA is TGTGCCAGCTCCCTGTCGGGGGGGCAAAGCTTTTACGAGCAGTACTTC. As protein: CASSLSGGQSFYEQYF.

The chain couples TRBV7-3 to TRBJ1-6, with no clear D. V was cut by 5 bases and J by 7 bases, with 12 bases left in between. The CDR3 sequence is 14 residues long. The germline CDR1 and CDR2 sequences are SGHTA and FQGTGA. CDR3 sequence: CASSSGGLNSPLHF. DNA for the CDR3: TGTGCCAGCAGCAGTGGAGGGTTGAATTCACCCCTCCACTTT.

The gene calls are TRBV7-9 and TRBJ2-5; 9 bases are shared with TRBD1. The CDR3 runs to 14 residues. After removal of 5 bases from V and 4 bases from J, the junction contained 5 bases not matched to a gene. Germline lookup yields CDR1 SEHNR and CDR2 FQNEAQ (reference sequence). The CDR3 loop reads CASSRTGGGETQYF. DNA of the CDR3: TGTGCCAGCAGCAGAACAGGGGGCGGAGAGACCCAGTACTTC.

The J gene is TRBJ2-2, the V gene TRBV29-1; TRBD2 agrees at 8 bases. The CDR3 has 16 residues. Germline V lookup: CDR1 SQVTM, CDR2 ANQGSEA. V was clipped by 5 bases and J by 3 bases; unmatched bases: 11. CDR3 DNA sequence: TGCAGCGTTAAGGAAAGAGCGGGAGTCTACACCGGGGAGCTGTTTTTT. Its translation: CSVKERAGVYTGELFF.

V usage is TRBV6-1 and J usage is TRBJ2-7; D may be TRBD1 (6 bases). The V and J ends lost 11 bases and 6 bases respectively, with 23 bases between them. The CDR3 loop spans 14 amino acids. Per germline, CDR1 MNHNS and CDR2 SASEGT. CDR3 nucleotide sequence: TGTGCCGGTAATTCCGGGACAAGGCAATCCGAGCAGTACTTC. Its protein is CAGNSGTRQSEQYF.

The chain recombines TRBV19 with TRBJ1-5, with 8 bases identical to TRBD1. After removal of 9 bases from V and 1 base from J, the junction contained 11 bases not matched to a gene. The CDR3 has 16 residues. The germline V gene has CDR1 LNHDA and CDR2 SQIVND (reference sequence). CDR3: CASQDRAGSSNQPQHF. The CDR3 DNA follows: TGTGCCAGCCAGGACAGGGCTGGGTCGAGCAATCAGCCCCAGCATTTT. Drawing the rest from reference TRBV19 and TRBJ1-5, the complete variable domain is DGGITQSPKYLFRKEGQNVTLSCEQNLNHDAMYWYRQDPGQGLRLIYYSQIVNDFQKGDIAEGYSVSREKKESFPLTVTSAQKNPTAFYLCASQDRAGSSNQPQHFGDGTRLSIL.

The chain carries TRBV5-1 and TRBJ2-3; a possible D gene is TRBD1 (5 bases). CDR3 size: 15 residues. Trimming shortened V by 1 base and J by 0 bases, and 9 bases separated the two germline ends. Germline values: CDR1 SGHRS, CDR2 YFSETQ. CDR3 loop: CASSLQGISTDTQYF. As DNA, the CDR3 is TGCGCCAGCAGCTTGCAGGGAATTAGCACAGATACGCAGTATTTT. The full variable domain, with the rest looked up from reference TRBV5-1 and TRBJ2-3, is KAGVTQTPRYLIKTRGQQVTLSCSPISGHRSVSWYQQTPGQGLQFLFEYFSETQRNKGNFPGRFSGRQFSNSRSEMNVSTLELGDSALYLCASSLQGISTDTQYFGPGTRLTVL.

This chain joins TRBV28 and TRBJ2-3, with 10 bases that match TRBD1. The germline V gene encodes CDR1 MDHEN and CDR2 SYDVKM. With 7 bases clipped from V and 4 bases from J, the junction kept 8 bases outside the gene matches. The CDR3 is 15 amino acids. DNA for the CDR3: TGTGCCAGCAAAAACGGACAGGGGGTGGCAGATACGCAGTATTTT. Amino acids: CASKNGQGVADTQYF. The full variable domain, with the rest looked up from reference TRBV28 and TRBJ2-3, is DVKVTQSSRYLVKRTGEKVFLECVQDMDHENMFWYRQDPGLGLRLIYFSYDVKMKEKGDIPEGYSVSREKKERFSLILESASTNQTSMYLCASKNGQGVADTQYFGPGTRLTVL.

The chain joins TRBV7-6 to TRBJ1-6; 7 nucleotides align to TRBD1. The CDR3 is 16 residues long. V dropped 4 bases and J dropped 7; count of bases not matched to a gene: 10. Germline CDR1 is SGHVS and CDR2 is FNYEAQ. In DNA form, the CDR3 reads TGTGCCAGCAGCTCCACAGTGACAGGGTTGAATTCACCCCTCCACTTT. Its protein product is CASSSTVTGLNSPLHF.

This chain connects TRBV6-1 to TRBJ2-1, with 7 bases aligning to TRBD2. CDR1 MNHNS and CDR2 SASEGT come from the germline V gene. The V gene end was trimmed by 4 bases and the J gene end by 0 bases; junction bases not matched to a gene: 6. The CDR3 is 16 amino acids. CDR3 region: CASSGGGMTSYNEQFF. The CDR3 DNA reads TGTGCCAGCAGTGGGGGGGGGATGACCTCCTACAATGAGCAGTTCTTC.

V gene TRBV10-3 combines with J gene TRBJ2-3; 8 bases fit TRBD2. CDR1 and CDR2 (germline): ENHRY, SYGVKD. V lost 3 bases, J lost 2 bases, and 7 bases stayed unmatched. The CDR3 covers 16 residues. The CDR3 sequence: CAISEVSGVTTDTQYF. The CDR3 DNA reads as TGTGCCATCAGTGAAGTTAGCGGGGTAACCACAGATACGCAGTATTTT.

This chain links TRBV18 with TRBJ1-1, with no clear D. Trimming stripped 5 bases from V and 0 bases from J, with 7 bases between. CDR1 is KGHSH, CDR2 LQKENI, per germline. CDR3 size: 13 residues. CDR3 sequence reads: CASSAGMNTEAFF. Here the CDR3 DNA reads TGTGCCAGCTCAGCAGGCATGAACACTGAAGCTTTCTTT.

The chain recombines TRBV6-5 with TRBJ1-1; 7 nucleotides align to TRBD1. The CDR3 has 13 amino acids. With 5 bases clipped from V and 4 bases from J, the junction kept 4 bases outside the gene matches. Germline V lookup: CDR1 MNHEY, CDR2 SVGAGI. The CDR3: CASSTAGGTEAFF. The CDR3 nucleotides read TGTGCCAGCAGTACAGCAGGGGGCACTGAAGCTTTCTTT.

The chain is built from TRBV9 and TRBJ2-3, with D unclear. Germline-derived CDR1 and CDR2 are SGDLS and YYNGEE. The CDR3 spans 15 residues. Trimming left V 4 bases short and J 1 base short, with 13 bases between. The DNA of the CDR3 is TGTGCCAGCAGCTCCCGCCCCGGTGGCACAGATACGCAGTATTTT. This gives the protein CASSSRPGGTDTQYF.

The chain carries TRBV2 and TRBJ1-3; D uncertain. Per the germline V gene, CDR1 is SNHLY and CDR2 is FYNNEI. This CDR3 is built from 18 residues. Trimming cost V 2 bases and J 0 bases, with 17 bases left between them. CDR3 residues: CASSESSRPTHSGNTIYF. The CDR3 DNA follows: TGTGCCAGCAGTGAAAGCAGCAGGCCGACACACTCTGGAAACACCATATATTTT.

The chain uses TRBV7-2 and TRBJ2-7; the match to TRBD2 covers 10 bases. This CDR3 has 14 amino acids. V shed 1 base, J shed 5 bases, and the junction held 2 bases outside the gene matches. Germline CDR1 SGHTA, CDR2 FQGNSA. CDR3 sequence reads: CASSLDGTSDEQYF. CDR3 DNA sequence: TGTGCCAGCAGCTTAGACGGGACTAGCGACGAGCAGTACTTC.

This chain connects TRBV11-2 to TRBJ2-5, with D tentatively TRBD1 (5 bases). Trimming pared 1 base from V and 5 bases from J, leaving 14 bases between. CDR3 length: 15 amino acids. In germline, CDR1 is SGHAT, CDR2 FQNNGV. CDR3 sequence: CASSLGFPGYETQYF. The CDR3 DNA sequence: TGTGCCAGCAGCTTAGGTTTTCCAGGGTACGAGACCCAGTACTTC. The full variable domain, in which reference TRBV11-2 and TRBJ2-5 provide the parts outside the CDR3, is EAGVAQSPRYKIIEKRQSVAFWCNPISGHATLYWYQQILGQGPKLLIQFQNNGVVDDSQLPKDRFSAERLKGVDSTLKIQPAKLEDSAVYLCASSLGFPGYETQYFGPGTRLLVL.

The rearrangement joins TRBV28 to TRBJ1-1; 7 bases line up with TRBD1. V lost 6 bases to trimming and J lost 0 bases; unmatched junction nucleotides: 4. CDR1 and CDR2 from the germline V gene are MDHEN and SYDVKM. The CDR3 sequence is 14 residues long. CDR3 nucleotide sequence: TGTGCCAGCAGGAGGACAGGAATGAACACTGAAGCTTTCTTT. The encoded protein is CASRRTGMNTEAFF.

The rearrangement links TRBV5-1 to TRBJ1-6; D is unresolved. The CDR3 has 17 residues. Germline values: CDR1 SGHRS, CDR2 YFSETQ. V was trimmed by 1 base and J by 7 bases, leaving 18 bases between them. The CDR3 DNA reads as TGCGCCAGCAGCTTGTTCAGTACTATAAGCCCCAATTCACCCCTCCACTTT. Translation gives CASSLFSTISPNSPLHF.